The present T cell receptor (beta chain) was sequenced within a study of blood T cell repertoires in COVID-19. Looking at the study overall: The United States, Italy and Spain were the sources of the acute and convalescent COVID-19 samples. The analysed material was cDNA or gDNA that came from T cells, B-cell-depleted T cells, or PBMCs.

Assay: immunoSEQ multiplex PCR; the TCRdb copy retains only in-frame clones and omits some. The sample lists 45,000 to 55,000 clones, over 80% seen once, with 6.5% to 8.5% in the top ten. The CDR3 runs 20 residues. Germline-derived CDR1 and CDR2 are SQVTM and ANQGSEA. Trimming took 0 bases from V and 4 from J; bases not matched to a gene: 18. The V gene is TRBV29-1, the J gene TRBJ1-2; 12 bases are shared with TRBD1. This TCR came from a man aged 55-75 years with active COVID-19. Sequencing input: peripheral blood. The CDR3 sequence: CSVEDLYRDRGRGVGYGYTF. The CDR3 DNA reads TGCAGCGTTGAAGATCTTTATCGGGACAGGGGGCGCGGGGTGGGCTATGGCTACACCTTC.